This section outlines one T cell receptor (beta chain) sequence together with its context. Its antigen is currently unknown. This specimen comes from a study of cytomegalovirus exposure and HLA in healthy donors. Regarding the study as a whole: For TCR beta chains, V- and J-gene trimming was later linked to a missense DCLRE1C variant. Among donors in an Asian-associated ancestry cluster, a later analysis reportedly found fewer N-insertions than the roughly 680-donor mean. The authors listed over 150 TCR beta chains as cytomegalovirus-associated.

Primers: 60 Vbeta forward and 13 Jbeta reverse. Clones were read by immunoSEQ multiplex PCR, and TCRdb kept only the in-frame ones, dropping some. The profile shows 250,000 or so clones, around nine tenths of them singletons. This TCR was recovered from a girl aged 2 to 10 in good health and CMV-seronegative. Sequenced: PBMCs.

Here the CDR3 DNA reads TGTGCCAGCAGCTCGCTAGCTACGGATACGCAGTATTTT. This translates into CASSSLATDTQYF. This rearrangement joins TRBV7-9 to TRBJ2-3; D possibly corresponds to TRBD2 (5 bases). CDR1 and CDR2 (germline): SEHNR, FQNEAQ (reference sequence). Trimming cost V 4 bases and J 6 bases, with 11 bases left between them. The CDR3 has 13 residues.